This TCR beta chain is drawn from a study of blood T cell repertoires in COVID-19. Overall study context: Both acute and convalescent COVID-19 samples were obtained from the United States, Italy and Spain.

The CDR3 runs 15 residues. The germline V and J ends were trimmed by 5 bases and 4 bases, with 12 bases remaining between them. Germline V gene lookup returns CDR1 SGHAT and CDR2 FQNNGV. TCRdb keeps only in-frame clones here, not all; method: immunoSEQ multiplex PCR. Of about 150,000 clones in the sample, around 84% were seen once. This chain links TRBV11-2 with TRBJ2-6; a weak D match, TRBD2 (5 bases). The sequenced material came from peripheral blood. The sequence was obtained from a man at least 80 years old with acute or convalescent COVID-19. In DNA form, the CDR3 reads TGTGCCAGCAGCCTACTAGGCGCGGGGGCCAACGTCCTGACTTTC. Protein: CASSLLGAGANVLTF.